This T cell receptor beta chain was recovered during a study of CD8+CD57+ T cells in acquired aplastic anemia. About the research overall: The average for DNA from sorted CD4+ and CD8+ cells was roughly 3 ug. General study points: Patients and controls had CD8+ Simpson's diversity values that were not significantly distinct. The same twenty-nine CD8+ CDR3 sequences occurred in patients and in controls.

Sequenced patients had shown CD8+CD57+ cell expansion by flow cytometry. This CDR3 region has 16 residues. Genomic DNA, serving as template, underwent TCR beta VDJ and CDR3 profiling. TCRdb redid the calling of the reads with MiXCR, one entry per CDR3 protein. The sample shows over 250,000 distinct CDR3 sequences, under 65% of them seen only once. A note on this clonotype: Its target is not known. The junction shows a germline mismatch at one end, possibly a read error.

This clonotype was sampled from a human donor with aplastic anemia. The chain is built from TRBV12-3 or TRBV12-4 and TRBJ2-5; 10 nucleotides match TRBD2. Sequenced: sorted CD4+, CD8+, or CD8+CD57+ T cells (not recorded which) from PBMCs. The CDR3 DNA follows: TGTGCCGGCAGCCAGCCTGGACTAGCGGAAGGAGAGACCCAGTACTTC. Its protein is CAGSQPGLAEGETQYF.